This passage covers 20 T cell receptor beta chains from one sample sequenced in a study of T cells in Graves' hyperthyroidism and ophthalmopathy. There were TCR beta CDR3 regions amplified from RNA transcripts. TCR CDR3 underwent first-round RT-PCR with the HTBI primer set. TCRdb re-analysed the multiplex PCR reads in MiXCR, keeping a single row per CDR3 protein. The repertoire holds approximately 610,000 distinct CDR3 sequences, with roughly 14% as singletons. Sequenced input: blood. Receptor source: a woman in her forties with Graves' ophthalmopathy.

This clonotype has ten or more counts. The chain combines TRBV12-3 or TRBV12-4 with TRBJ1-1; D not certain. The CDR3 consists of 13 residues. Between the trimmed V and J ends, which lost 7 bases and 4 bases, there was a span of 13 bases. The CDR3 bases are TGTGCCAGCACCCCTCCGGTTGGCACTGAAGCTTTCTTT. Its protein is CASTPPVGTEAFF.

This clonotype has at least ten counts. The CDR3 spells CSVGYKRGEDEQYF. CDR3 DNA sequence: TGCAGCGTTGGTTATAAAAGGGGAGAGGACGAGCAGTACTTC. The chain is built from TRBV29-1 and TRBJ2-7; either TRBD1 or TRBD2 may supply D (5 bases each). This CDR3 has 14 residues. CDR1 and CDR2 from the germline V gene are SQVTM and ANQGSEA. V lost 4 bases and J lost 5, with 18 bases in between.

This clonotype has ten or more counts. This chain uses TRBV28 with TRBJ1-1; D is uncertain. The length of the CDR3 is 15 residues. V was clipped by 4 bases and J by 3 bases, with 15 bases between them. CDR1 is MDHEN, CDR2 SYDVKM, per germline. CDR3: CASSSGVGVHTEAFF. The CDR3, as DNA: TGTGCCAGCAGTTCGGGAGTCGGGGTGCACACTGAAGCTTTCTTT.

V is TRBV5-1 and J is TRBJ2-7, with D maybe TRBD2 (6 bases). Trimming removed 5 bases at V and 1 base at J, with 13 bases between. Germline V CDR1 and CDR2: SGHRS, YFSETQ. The CDR3 has 14 residues. This chain's CDR3 is CASSNSGPSYEQYF. In DNA, the CDR3 is TGCGCCAGCAGTAACAGCGGGCCTTCCTACGAGCAGTACTTC. Looking up the rest from reference TRBV5-1 and TRBJ2-7 gives the full variable domain: KAGVTQTPRYLIKTRGQQVTLSCSPISGHRSVSWYQQTPGQGLQFLFEYFSETQRNKGNFPGRFSGRQFSNSRSEMNVSTLELGDSALYLCASSNSGPSYEQYFGPGTRLTVT.

V usage is TRBV18 and J usage is TRBJ2-7; a possible D gene is TRBD1 (6 bases). This CDR3 spans 15 amino acids. Germline values: CDR1 KGHSH, CDR2 LQKENI. Trimming cost V 0 bases and J 2 bases, with 11 bases left between them. The DNA of the CDR3 is TGTGCCAGCTCACCACCTTCCTCAGGGGCCTACGAGCAGTACTTC. Amino acids: CASSPPSSGAYEQYF.

The chain has TRBV20-1 and TRBJ2-2; the D gene is possibly TRBD1 (5 bases). Looked up from germline, CDR1 is DFQATT and CDR2 is SNEGSKA (reference sequence). The CDR3 consists of 15 residues. Trimming cost V 5 bases and J 1 base, with 14 bases left between them. This chain's CDR3 is CSARRGPLNTGELFF. In DNA, the CDR3 is TGCAGTGCTCGTAGGGGCCCCCTGAACACCGGGGAGCTGTTTTTT.

V gene TRBV25-1 combines with J gene TRBJ1-3, with D possibly matching TRBD1 (5 bases). CDR3 length equals 16 residues. Deletions cut 3 bases from V and 0 bases from J, with 12 bases between. Germline CDR1 reads MGHDK; CDR2 reads SYGVNS. CDR3 amino acids: CASSDLQGASGNTIYF. The CDR3 region has the DNA TGTGCCAGCAGTGATCTCCAGGGAGCCTCTGGAAACACCATATATTTT.

This clonotype appeared many times. The V call is TRBV7-2, the J call TRBJ2-7; TRBD1 matches 8 bases. Trimming cost V 6 bases and J 0 bases; bases outside gene matches: 4. This CDR3 has 14 residues. Germline lookup yields CDR1 SGHTA and CDR2 FQGNSA. The CDR3 DNA sequence: TGTGCCAGCAGTTTCGACAGGGGCTCCTACGAGCAGTACTTC. Translating it yields CASSFDRGSYEQYF.

V is TRBV20-1 and J is TRBJ1-1; D call uncertain. This CDR3 comprises 14 residues. The V end was cut by 0 bases, the J end by 3 bases, with 11 bases between. CDR1 is DFQATT and CDR2 is SNEGSKA in the germline V gene (reference sequence). The chain's CDR3 is CSARDVFPYTEAFF. Here the CDR3 DNA reads TGCAGTGCTAGAGATGTGTTTCCGTACACTGAAGCTTTCTTT.

The CDR3 DNA is TGTGCCAGCAGTCTTATAGCGGGAGGGCTTCTGGAGACCCAGTACTTC. It specifies CASSLIAGGLLETQYF. The chain employs TRBV6-1 and TRBJ2-5; TRBD2 agrees at 11 bases. CDR3 length: 16 amino acids. Germline CDR1 MNHNS, CDR2 SASEGT. The junction had 10 bases not matched to a gene; V was cut back by 5 bases and J by 5 bases.

The chain couples TRBV12-3 or TRBV12-4 to TRBJ1-2; D is unresolved. This CDR3 has 13 amino acids. Trimming removed 3 bases at V and 0 bases at J, with 5 bases between. CDR3: CASSFEANYGYTF. CDR3 nucleotides: TGTGCCAGCAGTTTCGAAGCTAACTATGGCTACACCTTC.

This clonotype was seen at least ten times. The chain couples TRBV11-2 to TRBJ2-7; D may be TRBD1 (6 bases). V lost 5 bases and J 0 bases, leaving 14 bases between the germline ends. CDR1 and CDR2 from the germline V gene are SGHAT and FQNNGV. The CDR3 has 15 residues. CDR3 nucleotides: TGTGCCAGCAGCCCTAGTGCGGACAGCTCCTACGAGCAGTACTTC. Translating gives CASSPSADSSYEQYF.

This clonotype was recorded many times. The V call is TRBV20-1, the J call TRBJ2-5; D possibly corresponds to TRBD2 (6 bases). The CDR3 spans 15 residues. In germline, CDR1 is DFQATT, CDR2 SNEGSKA (reference sequence). V was cut by 3 bases and J by 5 bases, with 19 bases left in between. The CDR3 region has the DNA TGCAGTGCTAGGAGCCTTAGCGGAGGGGCGGAGACCCAGTACTTC. Residues: CSARSLSGGAETQYF.

The V gene is TRBV28, the J gene TRBJ1-1; 9 positions agree with TRBD1. Germline V CDR1 and CDR2: MDHEN, SYDVKM. The CDR3 contains 13 residues. The V and J ends lost 7 bases and 2 bases, in that order; junction bases with no gene match: 2. The CDR3 is CASKTGGNTEAFF. CDR3 sequence (DNA): TGTGCCAGCAAAACAGGGGGCAACACTGAAGCTTTCTTT.

In its sample, this clonotype ranks as medium-sized. The chain recombines TRBV28 with TRBJ2-3; 11 bases map to TRBD1. The length of the CDR3 is 16 residues. Germline V gene lookup returns CDR1 MDHEN and CDR2 SYDVKM. V lost 4 bases, J lost 2 bases, and 5 bases stayed unmatched. The CDR3 region is CASSWDRGYSTDTQYF. For the CDR3, the DNA is TGTGCCAGCAGTTGGGACAGGGGGTATTCCACAGATACGCAGTATTTT.

The table lists this clonotype with many counts. The DNA for the CDR3 is TGTGCCAGCAGCTTACTTATGGCGAAGGGGGCGGATGAGCAGTACTTC. It codes for CASSLLMAKGADEQYF. J is TRBJ2-7 and V is TRBV11-2; 7 nucleotides line up with TRBD1. Trimming removed 2 bases from V and 7 bases from J; junction bases left unmatched: 14. CDR1 is SGHAT and CDR2 is FQNNGV in the germline V gene. The CDR3 is 16 residues long. The complete variable domain, with remaining parts taken from reference TRBV11-2 and TRBJ2-7, reads EAGVAQSPRYKIIEKRQSVAFWCNPISGHATLYWYQQILGQGPKLLIQFQNNGVVDDSQLPKDRFSAERLKGVDSTLKIQPAKLEDSAVYLCASSLLMAKGADEQYFGPGTRLTVT.

This clonotype has only a few counts. This chain joins TRBV6-1 and TRBJ1-3; D remains ambiguous. There are 15 residues in the CDR3. CDR1 is MNHNS and CDR2 is SASEGT in the germline V gene. Trimming cost V 4 bases and J 1 base, with 11 bases left between them. CDR3 nucleotides: TGTGCCAGCAGTGGGACCTATGGGTCTGGAAACACCATATATTTT. The encoded protein is CASSGTYGSGNTIYF.

This clonotype was counted at least ten times. The gene calls are TRBV4-2 and TRBJ2-7; TRBD2 is a possible D gene (5 bases). Trimming took off 0 bases at V and 4 bases at J, with 10 bases between the two ends. Germline CDR1 and CDR2: LGHNA and YNFKEQ. The CDR3 length is 14 residues. The CDR3 is CASSQDVGEYEQYF. Here the CDR3 DNA reads TGTGCCAGCAGCCAAGACGTCGGGGAGTACGAGCAGTACTTC.

This clonotype was recorded at least ten times. This rearrangement joins TRBV27 to TRBJ1-1; 7 bases agree with TRBD1. In germline, CDR1 is MNHEY, CDR2 SMNVEV (reference sequence). The ends lost 7 bases at V and 9 bases at J; junction bases unmatched: 5. The CDR3 contains 11 residues. CDR3 sequence reads: CASIGTVKAFF. CDR3 DNA sequence: TGTGCCAGCATCGGGACAGTCAAAGCTTTCTTT.

This clonotype was counted at least ten times. This rearrangement joins TRBV10-3 to TRBJ2-7; the match to TRBD2 covers 11 bases. With V trimmed by 5 bases and J by 1 base, 4 bases remained unmatched. Per germline, CDR1 ENHRY and CDR2 SYGVKD. CDR3 length equals 15 residues. The CDR3 region is CAISPGTSGSYEQYF. In DNA form, the CDR3 reads TGTGCCATCAGTCCCGGGACTAGCGGATCCTACGAGCAGTACTTC.